The table lists the clone carrying this T cell receptor beta chain with many counts. Its antigen is unknown. CDR3 size: 14 residues. CDR1 is MDHEN, CDR2 SYDVKM, per germline. V gave up 8 bases and J gave up 4 bases; unmatched junction bases: 8. The use of a sample-barcoded 5' primer and a J-beta primer mix characterized a second PCR of 7 to 11 cycles. Using its own MiXCR run on the 5' RACE reads, TCRdb lists one record per CDR3 protein. Seen here are 800,000 to 950,000 distinct CDR3 sequences, 25% to 30% observed once, and the top ten hold around 9.6%. This sample is part of a study of blood T cells in healthy people across ages. General observations from the study: Observed TCR beta diversity per million T cells went down as age went up. This fall followed a roughly linear course with age.

The sample also formed part of further work on T cells of mothers and their children. That source adds: Each child contributed 3.1 million or so TCR beta CDR3 reads, while each mother contributed over 9.5 million.

This sequence joins TRBV28 and TRBJ2-4, with 7 bases identical to TRBD1. Source material: blood. The TCR originated in a middle-aged woman in good health. The CDR3 protein is CASYPRDRKNIQYF. CDR3 coding DNA: TGTGCCAGCTATCCCCGGGACAGAAAAAACATTCAGTACTTC. The whole variable domain, remainder taken from reference TRBV28 and TRBJ2-4, is DVKVTQSSRYLVKRTGEKVFLECVQDMDHENMFWYRQDPGLGLRLIYFSYDVKMKEKGDIPEGYSVSREKKERFSLILESASTNQTSMYLCASYPRDRKNIQYFGAGTRLSVL.